This paragraph reports one T cell receptor (beta chain). This CDR3 has 15 residues. Germline assignment: CDR1 MNHNS and CDR2 SASEGT. The trim removed 6 bases at V and 6 bases at J, leaving 11 bases unmatched. Sample-barcoded 5' priming and a J-beta primer mix drove a second PCR of roughly 7 to 11 cycles. Each CDR3 protein is one row after TCRdb ran MiXCR on the 5' RACE reads. This sample carries nearly 800,000 distinct CDR3 sequences, more than 55% of them seen once, and the ten largest clones take under 30%. This sample is part of a study of blood T cells in healthy people across ages. The chain combines TRBV6-1 with TRBJ2-1; 7 bases map to TRBD2. The clonotype was recovered from a middle-aged man in good health. Material: blood. The CDR3 sequence is CASSQLRGVGNEQFF. The CDR3 DNA is TGTGCCAGCAGCCAATTACGGGGGGTGGGCAATGAGCAGTTCTTC.